These 26 T cell receptor beta chains originate from one sample sequenced in a study of shared clonotypes between healthy human individuals. CD45RO negativity and positive selection for CCR7 defined naive CD8 cells, a population that excluded terminally differentiated effector memory CD45RA+ cells. Only in-frame clones appear in the TCRdb table, and some are missing; sequencing was by immunoSEQ multiplex PCR. The sample lists about 2.1 million clones, roughly 95% seen once, with 1.5% to 2% in the top ten. Sequencing used naive CD8+ T cells from PBMCs. The receptors were sampled from a man aged 18 to 29 in good health. Some clones in this sample may be carry-over from other donors' samples.

The genes are TRBV19 and TRBJ1-5, with D perhaps matching TRBD1 (5 bases). The germline V gene has CDR1 LNHDA and CDR2 SQIVND (reference sequence). Trimming removed 3 bases at V and 5 bases at J, with 14 bases between. The CDR3 is made up of 15 amino acids. CDR3 residues: CASSILQGPDQPQHF. CDR3 nucleotides: TGTGCCAGTAGTATTCTGCAGGGCCCTGATCAGCCCCAGCATTTT.

The chain employs TRBV15 and TRBJ2-3, with a possible D match to TRBD2 (5 bases). CDR1 and CDR2 from the germline V gene are LNHNV and YYDKDF (reference sequence). V was pared by 1 base and J by 4 bases, with 9 bases between. This CDR3 comprises 14 residues. The CDR3 coding sequence is TGTGCCACCAGCAGAGCTGGGAGCGCAGATACGCAGTATTTT. Protein product: CATSRAGSADTQYF.

J is TRBJ1-5 and V is TRBV28; D perhaps matches TRBD1 (6 bases). The germline V gene encodes CDR1 MDHEN and CDR2 SYDVKM. V lost 1 base and J lost 7, with 17 bases in between. This CDR3 has 16 residues. The CDR3 loop reads CASSLFQGRPDQPQHF. CDR3 coding DNA: TGTGCCAGCAGTTTATTTCAGGGGCGCCCGGACCAGCCCCAGCATTTT.

CDR3 residues: CASSFSAPTVVIGNTIYF. CDR3 in DNA: TGCGCCAGCAGCTTCTCTGCCCCTACAGTTGTAATTGGAAACACCATATATTTT. The rearrangement links TRBV4-1 to TRBJ1-3; unclear D gene. V shed 5 bases and J shed 3 bases, with 23 bases lying between them. The CDR3 has 18 amino acids. Germline V gene lookup returns CDR1 MGHRA and CDR2 YSYEKL.

This chain links TRBV12-1 with TRBJ2-5; whether TRBD2, the table's D call, matches the DNA was not checked. TRBV12-1 is a documented pseudogene. This CDR3 contains 15 residues. CDR3 region: CASSFVRGGQETQYF. DNA of the CDR3: TGTGCCAGCAGCTTTGTGCGGGGGGGCCAAGAGACCCAGTACTTC.

V and J are TRBV19 and TRBJ1-5; 10 bases are a match to TRBD1. In germline, CDR1 is LNHDA, CDR2 SQIVND (reference sequence). V shed 0 bases and J 5 bases; nucleotides not matched to a gene: 4. The CDR3 is 16 residues long. The CDR3 nucleotides read TGTGCCAGTAGTATAGATCGGGGACAGGGGTATCAGCCCCAGCATTTT. This codes for CASSIDRGQGYQPQHF. Looking up the rest from reference TRBV19 and TRBJ1-5 gives the full variable domain: DGGITQSPKYLFRKEGQNVTLSCEQNLNHDAMYWYRQDPGQGLRLIYYSQIVNDFQKGDIAEGYSVSREKKESFPLTVTSAQKNPTAFYLCASSIDRGQGYQPQHFGDGTRLSIL.

The chain carries TRBV28 and TRBJ1-2; weak D call: TRBD1 (5 bases). Deletions cut 6 bases from V and 2 bases from J, with 13 bases between. The CDR3 runs to 14 residues. Germline V gene lookup returns CDR1 MDHEN and CDR2 SYDVKM. The CDR3 DNA reads as TGTGCCAGCAGGCTCCTCGGGGCCAACTATGGCTACACCTTC. It is translated as CASRLLGANYGYTF.

The rearrangement uses TRBV5-1 and TRBJ1-5; perhaps TRBD1 as D (5 bases). V was clipped by 5 bases and J by 15 bases, with 21 bases between them. Germline V lookup: CDR1 SGHRS, CDR2 YFSETQ. This CDR3 spans 13 amino acids. The CDR3 loop reads CASSLHPGYPMHF. DNA of the CDR3: TGCGCCAGCAGTCTCCACCCAGGGTACCCTATGCATTTT.

The chain couples TRBV11-2 to TRBJ1-4; D remains unclear. The germline V and J ends were trimmed by 7 bases and 2 bases, with 11 bases remaining between them. CDR3 length: 14 residues. CDR1 SGHAT and CDR2 FQNNGV come from the germline V gene. CDR3 nucleotide sequence: TGTGCCAGCACCCCCTTTGGTACTAATGAAAAACTGTTTTTT. Amino acids: CASTPFGTNEKLFF. The full variable domain, rest sourced from reference TRBV11-2 and TRBJ1-4, is EAGVAQSPRYKIIEKRQSVAFWCNPISGHATLYWYQQILGQGPKLLIQFQNNGVVDDSQLPKDRFSAERLKGVDSTLKIQPAKLEDSAVYLCASTPFGTNEKLFFGSGTQLSVL.

This clone was counted a few times. This sequence joins TRBV28 and TRBJ1-1, with unresolved D. Looked up from germline, CDR1 is MDHEN and CDR2 is SYDVKM. Trimming took 4 bases from V and 6 from J, leaving 9 bases between them. The CDR3 loop spans 12 amino acids. CDR3 sequence reads: CASSSIEAEAFF. The CDR3 DNA reads TGTGCCAGCAGTTCCATCGAGGCTGAAGCTTTCTTT.

This clone is a singleton in its sample. The V call is TRBV12-5, the J call TRBJ2-3; 8 nucleotides match TRBD2. The CDR3 covers 18 residues. Per germline, CDR1 LGHNT and CDR2 FRNRAP. Trimming cost V 3 bases and J 4 bases; bases outside gene matches: 15. The CDR3 DNA follows: TGTGCTAGTGGTTTCTGGCCCCCCCGGCTAGCGGGCTCAGATACGCAGTATTTT. Translating gives CASGFWPPRLAGSDTQYF.

The sample holds one count of this clone. The J gene is TRBJ2-1, the V gene TRBV28; D might be TRBD1 (5 bases). Trimming took 1 base from V and 7 from J, leaving 14 bases between them. CDR3 size: 15 residues. Germline CDR1 MDHEN, CDR2 SYDVKM. The CDR3 nucleotides are TGTGCCAGCAGTTTATCTGGCAGGGCAGAAAATGAGCAGTTCTTC. Its protein product is CASSLSGRAENEQFF.

This chain uses TRBV9 with TRBJ2-1; 9 bases line up with TRBD2. CDR3 length: 16 residues. Trimming at V came to 0 bases and at J to 7 bases, leaving 8 bases not matched to a gene. Germline V gives CDR1 SGDLS, CDR2 YYNGEE. The CDR3 nucleotides read TGTGCCAGCAGCGTAGGGGCGGGAGGGCCGACGAATGAGCAGTTCTTC. Translated, it gives CASSVGAGGPTNEQFF.

The chain has TRBV27 and TRBJ2-1; the D gene is possibly TRBD1 (5 bases). V lost 4 bases, J lost 0 bases, and 16 bases lay in between. From germline, CDR1 is MNHEY and CDR2 SMNVEV (reference sequence). This CDR3 contains 17 residues. CDR3 loop: CASSSPSAGSSYNEQFF. The DNA of the CDR3 is TGTGCCAGCAGTTCCCCCTCGGCAGGGTCCTCCTACAATGAGCAGTTCTTC.

This clone was observed a single time. Here the CDR3 reads CASSLSKSSYEQYF. The CDR3 bases are TGTGCCAGCAGCTTGAGTAAGAGCTCCTACGAGCAGTACTTC. The rearrangement joins TRBV5-4 to TRBJ2-7; D unclear. V shed 1 base and J shed 0 bases, with 8 bases lying between them. The CDR3 sequence is 14 residues long. Germline V gene data show CDR1 as SGHNT and CDR2 as YYREEE (reference sequence).

The table lists this clone with a few counts. This sample also contains other DNA sequences that code for the same CDR3. V is TRBV27 and J is TRBJ1-1; D may be TRBD1 (5 bases). Per the germline V gene, CDR1 is MNHEY and CDR2 is SMNVEV (reference sequence). Trimming shortened V by 2 bases and J by 0 bases, and 7 bases separated the two germline ends. This CDR3 spans 14 amino acids. The CDR3 nucleotides read TGTGCCAGCAGTTTACGGGGCGTGAACACTGAAGCTTTCTTT. Protein product: CASSLRGVNTEAFF.

The V gene is TRBV7-3, the J gene TRBJ2-3; TRBD2 matches at 10 bases. The V and J ends lost 5 bases and 3 bases, in that order; junction bases with no gene match: 14. The germline V gene has CDR1 SGHTA and CDR2 FQGTGA. The CDR3 extends over 18 amino acids. CDR3 coding DNA: TGTGCCAGCAGCCTACGGCGGAGCCTAGCGGGAGTAACAGATACGCAGTATTTT. This sequence encodes CASSLRRSLAGVTDTQYF.

J is TRBJ2-5 and V is TRBV4-1; tentative D call: TRBD2 (6 bases). Trimming pared 5 bases from V and 3 bases from J, leaving 10 bases between. The V gene's germline CDR1 is MGHRA and CDR2 YSYEKL. This CDR3 is 13 amino acids long. The CDR3 DNA reads as TGCGCCAGCAGCTGGGACTCCGAAGAGACCCAGTACTTC. Translating gives CASSWDSEETQYF.

V usage is TRBV11-2 and J usage is TRBJ2-3; D is undetermined. CDR3 length: 14 amino acids. The germline V gene encodes CDR1 SGHAT and CDR2 FQNNGV. Trimming shortened V by 2 bases and J by 7 bases, and 13 bases separated the two germline ends. CDR3 protein: CASSLLGIGNTQYF. The DNA for the CDR3 is TGTGCCAGCAGCTTACTAGGGATTGGTAATACGCAGTATTTT.

The chain has TRBV2 and TRBJ2-7; D tentatively fits TRBD1 or TRBD2 (5 bases each). This CDR3 has 14 residues. Germline V gene sequence: CDR1 SNHLY, CDR2 FYNNEI. V was trimmed by 8 bases and J by 0 bases, leaving 14 bases between them. The CDR3 is CASYEGKHSYEQYF. In DNA form, the CDR3 reads TGTGCCAGCTATGAGGGGAAACACTCCTACGAGCAGTACTTC.

The genes are TRBV28 and TRBJ1-5; D possibly corresponds to TRBD1 (5 bases). Germline CDR1 MDHEN, CDR2 SYDVKM. CDR3 length equals 17 residues. V was pared by 1 base and J by 10 bases, with 23 bases between. The CDR3 spells CASSLSVSDGGTYPQHF. DNA of the CDR3: TGTGCCAGCAGTTTATCTGTTTCGGACGGGGGGACGTACCCCCAGCATTTT.

CDR3: CASSLRTGGAETQYF. CDR3 DNA: TGTGCCAGCAGTCTCAGAACAGGGGGCGCTGAGACCCAGTACTTC. The V call is TRBV7-6, the J call TRBJ2-5, with 9 bases aligning to TRBD1. CDR1 is SGHVS and CDR2 is FNYEAQ in the germline V gene. The CDR3 sequence is 15 residues long. Trimming removed 6 bases from V and 5 bases from J; junction bases left unmatched: 10.

The chain joins TRBV10-3 to TRBJ2-7, with 10 nucleotides matching TRBD2. With 3 bases clipped from V and 7 bases from J, the junction kept 6 bases outside the gene matches. This CDR3 region has 14 residues. Per germline, CDR1 ENHRY and CDR2 SYGVKD. CDR3 nucleotide sequence: TGTGCCATCAGTGAAGCTAGCGGGAGTAGTGAGCAGTACTTC. This sequence encodes CAISEASGSSEQYF.

Of note for this clone: This same CDR3 is encoded by further DNA sequences in the sample. This chain connects TRBV4-3 to TRBJ2-7; TRBD1 might be the D (5 bases). The V and J ends lost 0 bases and 1 base respectively, with 7 bases between them. Germline-derived CDR1 and CDR2 are LGHNA and YSLEER. This CDR3 region has 14 residues. The CDR3 loop reads CASSQDRTSYEQYF. CDR3 sequence (DNA): TGCGCCAGCAGCCAAGATAGGACATCCTACGAGCAGTACTTC.

V is TRBV27 and J is TRBJ2-7; D perhaps matches TRBD1 (6 bases). Trimming took off 1 base at V and 7 bases at J, with 17 bases between the two ends. Germline V gene data show CDR1 as MNHEY and CDR2 as SMNVEV (reference sequence). The CDR3 consists of 15 residues. CDR3 nucleotides: TGTGCCAGCAGTTTATTGCAGGGGCCGCCCTGGGAGCAGTACTTC. This codes for CASSLLQGPPWEQYF.

V and J are TRBV30 and TRBJ2-3; 9 nucleotides line up with TRBD2. The CDR3 length is 15 residues. With 5 bases clipped from V and 0 bases from J, the junction kept 6 bases outside the gene matches. Germline V lookup: CDR1 GTSNPN, CDR2 SVGIG (reference sequence). The CDR3 nucleotides read TGTGCCTGGGGGTACAGCGGGGGGAGCACAGATACGCAGTATTTT. The encoded protein is CAWGYSGGSTDTQYF. The variable domain in full, with the rest retrieved from reference TRBV30 and TRBJ2-3, is SQTIHQWPATLVQPVGSPLSLECTVEGTSNPNLYWYRQAAGRGLQLLFYSVGIGQISSEVPQNLSASRPQDRQFILSSKKLLLSDSGFYLCAWGYSGGSTDTQYFGPGTRLTVL.